Described below is a single TCR beta chain sequence and its context. Its antigen is still unknown. The data belong to a study of T cell responses to AZD1222 COVID-19 vaccine. Findings and limits, study-wide: Seropositive AZD1222 recipients at baseline numbered only six or seven. Among the donors, most were white British and more were female, and clonal diversity was possibly underestimated. Sampling captured repertoires only after the peak T cell response.

With 0 bases clipped from V and 5 bases from J, the junction kept 7 bases outside the gene matches. This CDR3 spans 15 amino acids. Germline CDR1 and CDR2: SNHLY and FYNNEI. Data came from immunoSEQ multiplex PCR; TCRdb stores just in-frame clones and leaves some out. The profile shows under 150,000 clones, roughly 88% of them singletons. The sequences come from peripheral blood, collected on day 0 of MenACWY control vaccination. V and J are TRBV2 and TRBJ2-7; 7 bases align to TRBD2. The clonotype comes from an adult in good health. The CDR3 protein is CASSEALGRINEQYF. The CDR3, as DNA: TGTGCCAGCAGTGAAGCGCTCGGGAGGATAAACGAGCAGTACTTC.